Shown below are 17 T cell receptor beta chains from a single sample sequenced in a study of T cell clones after liver transplantation (dated by TCRdb to about 2019). The sample's time point, from its label and the paper: pre-transplant. Library prep was done by the immunoSEQ multiplex PCR assay. Entries here come from immuneACCESS through TCRdb and include only in-frame sequences with V and J called. Some clones fail to appear in such tables; in the studies checked, an unresolved V gene covers under half of the shortfall, and the cause of the remainder is unknown. The sample table contains about 74,000 clones; only one count was recorded for 75% to 90% of them. The ten largest clones represent roughly 0.54% of the sample. Sequencing was performed on CD4+ T cells from blood, taken before liver transplant. These receptors originate from a human donor who received a liver transplant.

V gene TRBV5-1 combines with J gene TRBJ2-1; perhaps TRBD2 as D (6 bases). V gave up 5 bases and J gave up 0 bases, with 15 bases separating them. This CDR3 is 16 amino acids long. Germline values: CDR1 SGHRS, CDR2 YFSETQ. CDR3 DNA: TGCGCCAGCAGGTATGTAGCGGATATCTCCTACAATGAGCAGTTCTTC. Residues: CASRYVADISYNEQFF.

CDR3 bases: TGTGCCAGCTCACCACTGGGGACTAGCGGGAGGGTCCAAGAGACCCAGTACTTC. Its translation: CASSPLGTSGRVQETQYF. This chain connects TRBV18 to TRBJ2-5; 16 bases fit TRBD2. There are 18 residues in the CDR3. V lost 1 base to trimming and J lost 1 base; unmatched junction nucleotides: 3. CDR1 is KGHSH, CDR2 LQKENI, per germline.

The V gene is TRBV7-8, the J gene TRBJ2-1, with 11 positions matching TRBD2. CDR3 length: 18 amino acids. Germline V gene sequence: CDR1 SGHVS, CDR2 FQNEAQ. Trimming at V came to 5 bases and at J to 7 bases, leaving 16 bases not matched to a gene. The CDR3 DNA reads as TGTGCCAGCAGCCCGCTGGTGAAACTAGCGGGAGCTAGTAATGAGCAGTTCTTC. Residues: CASSPLVKLAGASNEQFF.

The J gene is TRBJ2-4, the V gene TRBV2; D unclear. The ends were cut back, 6 bases at V and 0 bases at J, with 9 bases in the middle. Germline V CDR1 and CDR2: SNHLY, FYNNEI. CDR3 length: 14 amino acids. The CDR3 spells CASRAVIAKNIQYF. The DNA of the CDR3 is TGTGCCAGCAGGGCAGTAATAGCCAAAAACATTCAGTACTTC. Supplemented by reference TRBV2 and TRBJ2-4, the full variable domain reads EPEVTQTPSHQVTQMGQEVILRCVPISNHLYFYWYRQILGQKVEFLVSFYNNEISEKSEIFDDQFSVERPDGSNFTLKIRSTKLEDSAMYFCASRAVIAKNIQYFGAGTRLSVL.

This chain connects TRBV28 to TRBJ2-1; D perhaps matches TRBD1 (5 bases). The CDR3 sequence is 14 residues long. Per the germline V gene, CDR1 is MDHEN and CDR2 is SYDVKM. Deletions cut 7 bases from V and 3 bases from J, with 13 bases between. CDR3 nucleotide sequence: TGTGCCAGCAATGGGCAGGGATTCTACAATGAGCAGTTCTTC. It encodes CASNGQGFYNEQFF. Complete variable domain (other parts from reference TRBV28 and TRBJ2-1): DVKVTQSSRYLVKRTGEKVFLECVQDMDHENMFWYRQDPGLGLRLIYFSYDVKMKEKGDIPEGYSVSREKKERFSLILESASTNQTSMYLCASNGQGFYNEQFFGPGTRLTVL.

The V gene is TRBV29-1, the J gene TRBJ2-1; TRBD1 matches 7 bases. CDR3 size: 13 residues. J was trimmed by 0 bases and V by 8 bases; bases with no gene match: 4. Germline-derived CDR1 and CDR2 are SQVTM and ANQGSEA. The CDR3 reads CSIGQDSYNEQFF. The CDR3 DNA reads as TGCAGCATTGGACAGGACTCCTACAATGAGCAGTTCTTC.

The chain recombines TRBV25-1 with TRBJ2-1; D tentatively fits TRBD1 or TRBD2 (5 bases each). The length of the CDR3 is 14 residues. Trimming pared 3 bases from V and 7 bases from J, leaving 13 bases between. Per germline, CDR1 MGHDK and CDR2 SYGVNS. The CDR3 nucleotides are TGTGCCAGCAGTGAGGTCCAGAGGGGAAATGAGCAGTTCTTC. Translated: CASSEVQRGNEQFF.

The gene calls are TRBV10-2 and TRBJ2-5; D is possibly TRBD2 (5 bases). Germline V lookup: CDR1 WSHSY, CDR2 SAAADI. CDR3 size: 14 residues. V gave up 6 bases and J gave up 1 base, with 12 bases separating them. The CDR3 sequence is CASSLTRFQETQYF. As DNA, the CDR3 is TGCGCCAGCAGCCTCACTAGATTCCAAGAGACCCAGTACTTC.

This clone has ten or more counts. The CDR3 bases are TGTGCCAGCAGGGGTAGGGGGATGGGTTACTACAGCTCCTACGAGCAGTACTTC. Translation gives CASRGRGMGYYSSYEQYF. This chain joins TRBV27 and TRBJ2-7; a weak D match, TRBD1 (6 bases). CDR3 length equals 18 residues. Germline V gives CDR1 MNHEY, CDR2 SMNVEV (reference sequence). V shed 6 bases and J shed 0 bases, with 24 bases lying between them.

This sequence joins TRBV2 and TRBJ1-5; no clear D. CDR3 size: 14 residues. V was clipped by 8 bases and J by 2 bases, with 13 bases between them. Germline CDR1 reads SNHLY; CDR2 reads FYNNEI. The CDR3 protein is CASRRGEGNQPQHF. The CDR3, as DNA: TGTGCCAGCCGGCGTGGGGAAGGCAATCAGCCCCAGCATTTT.

J is TRBJ2-3 and V is TRBV18; D is possibly TRBD1 or TRBD2 (5 bases each). CDR1 is KGHSH, CDR2 LQKENI, per germline. The CDR3 contains 15 residues. Trimming took off 0 bases at V and 6 bases at J, with 13 bases between the two ends. The DNA of the CDR3 is TGTGCCAGCTCACCACCGAGGGGAGACGGGGATACGCAGTATTTT. Translating it yields CASSPPRGDGDTQYF.

V is TRBV6-6 and J is TRBJ2-5; possible D gene TRBD2, 6 bases. The ends were cut back, 2 bases at V and 1 base at J, with 8 bases in the middle. Germline V gene lookup returns CDR1 MNHNY and CDR2 SVGAGI (reference sequence). The CDR3 is 14 amino acids. The CDR3 here is CASSYDGSQETQYF. The CDR3 nucleotides are TGTGCCAGCAGTTACGACGGGAGCCAAGAGACCCAGTACTTC.

The chain links TRBV15 to TRBJ1-4; 9 bases agree with TRBD1. The V gene end was trimmed by 3 bases and the J gene end by 1 base; junction bases not matched to a gene: 0. The CDR3 is 15 residues long. Germline V CDR1 and CDR2: LNHNV, YYDKDF (reference sequence). CDR3 amino acids: CATSRDRGTNEKLFF. CDR3 coding DNA: TGTGCCACCAGCAGGGACAGGGGAACTAATGAAAAACTGTTTTTT.

The rearrangement joins TRBV28 to TRBJ1-5; unclear D gene. This CDR3 has 14 residues. Trimming left V 6 bases short and J 6 bases short, with 15 bases between. Germline V gene data show CDR1 as MDHEN and CDR2 as SYDVKM. CDR3 residues: CASSSVGMVQPQHF. The CDR3 DNA sequence: TGTGCCAGCAGCTCGGTGGGGATGGTTCAGCCCCAGCATTTT.

This chain connects TRBV4-1 to TRBJ2-2, with TRBD2 identical over 14 bases. The junction had 6 bases not matched to a gene; V was cut back by 1 base and J by 5 bases. This CDR3 is 18 amino acids long. Germline V gene sequence: CDR1 MGHRA, CDR2 YSYEKL. The chain's CDR3 is CASSQAGLAGVLTGELFF. CDR3 DNA sequence: TGCGCCAGCAGCCAAGCGGGACTAGCGGGAGTTTTAACCGGGGAGCTGTTTTTT.

V is TRBV28 and J is TRBJ2-3, with 11 nucleotides matching TRBD2. This CDR3 contains 17 residues. CDR1 and CDR2 (germline): MDHEN, SYDVKM. V lost 8 bases and J lost 8; bases outside the gene matches: 18. The CDR3 DNA is TGTGCCAGCGGCCTCAGGCTAGCGGGAGGAGGGGGTGGTACGCAGTATTTT. Residues: CASGLRLAGGGGGTQYF.

V and J are TRBV20-1 and TRBJ2-5; maybe TRBD1 (6 bases). The CDR3 length is 11 residues. Deletions cut 1 base from V and 13 bases from J, with 13 bases between. Germline V CDR1 and CDR2: DFQATT, SNEGSKA (reference sequence). CDR3: CSARVRGTLYF. In nucleotides, the CDR3 is TGCAGTGCTAGAGTTAGAGGGACACTGTACTTC.